This is a list of T cell receptor beta chains from one sample in a study of T cells after yellow fever vaccination. TCRdb re-called the 5' RACE reads through MiXCR, storing one row per CDR3 protein. The sample carries more than 200,000 distinct CDR3 sequences, around 3.5% recorded once. The input for sequencing was PBMCs, taken 15 days after the yellow fever booster vaccination. These receptors were collected from a man in his late teens or twenties who received the YFV17D yellow fever vaccine. The CDR3 runs from the conserved cysteine through the conserved F or W. D genes are given only for firm matches. For some rows the clone size is stated as once, few or many, or as a class when expanded; others skip it.

NA	TRBV12-3/TRBV12-4	TRBJ2-1	many	CASSDRADEQFF	TGTGCCAGCAGCGATCGCGCCGATGAGCAGTTCTTC
NA	TRBV12-3/TRBV12-4	TRBJ2-6	many	CASSHQEVLGANVLTF	TGTGCCAGCAGCCATCAAGAGGTTTTGGGGGCCAACGTCCTGACTTTC
TRBD1	TRBV5-1	TRBJ1-1	many	CASSPGTVLNTEAFF	TGCGCCAGCAGCCCGGGGACAGTCTTGAACACTGAAGCTTTCTTT
NA	TRBV24-1	TRBJ1-2	many	CATSRAGGSGYTF	TGTGCCACCAGCAGGGCCGGGGGTAGTGGCTACACCTTC
TRBD2	TRBV7-8	TRBJ2-2	many	CASSKGTSGHTGELFF	TGTGCCAGCAGCAAGGGGACTAGCGGGCATACCGGGGAGCTGTTTTTT
NA	TRBV7-2	TRBJ2-3	many	CASSLRGGAPDTQYF	TGTGCCAGCAGCTTAAGGGGGGGGGCCCCAGATACGCAGTATTTT
NA	TRBV12-3/TRBV12-4	TRBJ2-2	many	CASSLFFRRTGELFF	TGTGCCAGCAGTTTATTTTTCAGGCGCACCGGGGAGCTGTTTTTT
NA	TRBV5-4	TRBJ1-2	few	CASSWYRDYGYTF	TGTGCCAGCAGCTGGTACAGGGACTATGGCTACACCTTC
NA	TRBV2	TRBJ1-3	many	CASSEGSGNTIYF	TGTGCCAGCAGTGAAGGCTCTGGAAACACCATATATTTT
TRBD1	TRBV12-3/TRBV12-4	TRBJ2-3	NA	CASTLRQGVTDTQYF	TGTGCCAGCACCTTGAGACAGGGTGTCACAGATACGCAGTATTTT
TRBD1	TRBV4-1	TRBJ1-2	many	CASSQAITGAYGYTF	TGCGCCAGCAGCCAAGCGATAACAGGGGCCTATGGCTACACCTTC
TRBD1	TRBV7-2	TRBJ2-2	many	CASSSEGARNTGELFF	TGTGCCAGCAGCTCCGAGGGGGCCCGCAACACCGGGGAGCTGTTTTTT
TRBD2	TRBV5-1	TRBJ2-5	many	CASSTARLAGGGTQYF	TGCGCCAGCAGCACCGCCCGACTAGCGGGAGGTGGGACCCAGTACTTC
NA	TRBV7-6	TRBJ2-3	many	CASRFAAGPSTDTQYF	TGTGCCAGCAGGTTTGCGGCTGGGCCCAGCACAGATACGCAGTATTTT
NA	TRBV4-2	TRBJ2-3	many	CASSPRTGADTQYF	TGTGCCAGCAGCCCCCGGACCGGCGCAGATACGCAGTATTTT
NA	TRBV5-4	TRBJ1-6	NA	CASSIDSLWTPLHF	TGTGCCAGCAGCATCGACAGTTTATGGACACCCCTCCACTTT
NA	TRBV7-8	TRBJ1-5	many	CASSLSSYSNQPQHF	TGTGCCAGCAGCTTAAGTAGTTATAGCAATCAGCCCCAGCATTTT
TRBD1	TRBV7-6	TRBJ2-7	many	CASSLAPTGAYEQYF	TGTGCCAGCAGCTTAGCTCCGACAGGGGCCTACGAGCAGTACTTC
NA	TRBV5-1	TRBJ2-3	many	CASSNGGTDTQYF	TGCGCCAGCAGCAACGGTGGCACAGATACGCAGTATTTT
NA	TRBV5-1	TRBJ1-2	many	CASSVSAGANGYTF	TGCGCCAGCAGCGTATCCGCAGGGGCAAATGGCTACACCTTC
TRBD1	TRBV12-3/TRBV12-4	TRBJ2-3	many	CASTVDRVGTQYF	TGTGCCAGCACCGTAGACAGGGTGGGTACGCAGTATTTT
TRBD1	TRBV4-3	TRBJ1-1	few	CASSRDRVGEAFF	TGCGCCAGCAGCCGTGACAGGGTCGGTGAAGCTTTCTTT